The clone carrying this TCR beta chain was recorded once. Its target is unknown. Source study methods: For papillary thyroid cancer, a distant-metastasis classifier was constructed from CDR3 differences observed across clinicopathological groups. Using MiXCR, TCRdb reanalyzed the PCR reads. The V and J calls were not made by the authors but by TCRdb's processing. The table includes under 95,000 clones, 8.6% detected once. These data are taken from a study of metastatic and nonmetastatic thyroid tumors. General study findings and limits: Reports indicated that malignant thyroid tumors showed significantly higher TCR beta diversity than benign nodules did, in blood and tumor.

V lost 5 bases to trimming and J lost 1 base, with 29 bases between them. The CDR3 is made up of 19 amino acids. Germline V gene data show CDR1 as GTSNPN and CDR2 as SVGIG (reference sequence). All patients were treatment-naive before thyroid surgery. This chain links TRBV30 with TRBJ1-1; D ambiguous. Sequencing was done on a sample of blood. This TCR derives from a female donor with papillary thyroid cancer or a benign thyroid nodule (not recorded which). Some clones in this sample may be carry-over from other donors' samples. The CDR3 region has the DNA TGTGCCTGGCGCCCGAACCGATCTCGAATAAAAACCTGGAACACTGAAGCTTTCTTT. It codes for CAWRPNRSRIKTWNTEAFF.